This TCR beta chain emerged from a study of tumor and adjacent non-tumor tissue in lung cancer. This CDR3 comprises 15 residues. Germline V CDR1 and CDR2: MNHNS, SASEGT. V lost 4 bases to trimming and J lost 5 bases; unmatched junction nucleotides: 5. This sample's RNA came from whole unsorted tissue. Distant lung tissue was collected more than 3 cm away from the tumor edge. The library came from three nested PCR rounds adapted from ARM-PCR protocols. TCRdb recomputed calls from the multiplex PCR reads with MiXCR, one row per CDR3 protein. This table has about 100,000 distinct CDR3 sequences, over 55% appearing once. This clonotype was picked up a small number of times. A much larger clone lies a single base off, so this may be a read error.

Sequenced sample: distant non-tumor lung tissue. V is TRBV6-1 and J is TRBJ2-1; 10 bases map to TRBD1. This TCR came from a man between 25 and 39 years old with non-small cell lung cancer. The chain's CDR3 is CASSGTGTGDNEQFF. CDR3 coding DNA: TGTGCCAGCAGTGGGACCGGGACAGGGGACAATGAGCAGTTCTTC.